The source of this TCR beta chain is a study of CD8 T cells in ankylosing spondylitis. TCRdb analysed the 5' RACE reads with MiXCR anew, one entry per CDR3 protein. The table has 250,000 to 350,000 distinct CDR3 sequences, about 19% seen once. Trimming stripped 5 bases from V and 1 base from J, with 17 bases between. From germline, CDR1 is SQVTM and CDR2 ANQGSEA. This CDR3 has 15 amino acids. This sequence joins TRBV29-1 and TRBJ1-1; D remains unclear. The sequenced sample was blood, either unsorted or a sorted T cell fraction (not recorded which). The TCR was taken from a male donor with ankylosing spondylitis or in good health (not recorded which). For the CDR3, the DNA is TGCAGCGTTCCCCTCCCCGGGTGGGGGAACACTGAAGCTTTCTTT. Translating gives CSVPLPGWGNTEAFF.